The 7 T cell receptor beta chains below all came from one sample that was sequenced in a study of CD8+ T cells in alopecia areata. Documented treatment: oral pan-JAK inhibitor, 5-10 mg twice daily. Extracted RNA was reverse transcribed, and the resulting cDNA served as sequencing template. The repertoire was sequenced with immunoSEQ multiplex PCR; TCRdb's copy has only in-frame clones and lacks some. The data contain approximately 200,000 clones, around two fifths of them singletons. The sequencing here drew on CD4+ T cells sorted from blood, taken at approximately week 36, from a patient treated with tofacitinib. The source is a human donor with alopecia areata.

The chain is built from TRBV5-4 and TRBJ2-3; possible D gene TRBD1, 6 bases. Per germline, CDR1 SGHNT and CDR2 YYREEE (reference sequence). The CDR3 consists of 15 residues. The germline V and J ends were trimmed by 3 bases and 1 base, with 12 bases remaining between them. CDR3: CASSSPRGGTDTQYF. The DNA for the CDR3 is TGTGCCAGCAGCTCCCCCAGGGGAGGCACAGATACGCAGTATTTT.

There are a few counts of this clone. The V and J genes are TRBV7-2 and TRBJ2-2; weak D call: TRBD1 (5 bases). Germline-derived CDR1 and CDR2 are SGHTA and FQGNSA. CDR3 length equals 13 residues. V lost 6 bases and J lost 7, with 12 bases in between. The CDR3 sequence: CASRSRVVGELFF. In nucleotides, the CDR3 is TGTGCCAGCAGATCCAGGGTGGTCGGGGAGCTGTTTTTT.

This clone was found many times. This chain links TRBV2 with TRBJ2-1; tentative D call: TRBD2 (5 bases). The CDR3 has 13 residues. Per the germline V gene, CDR1 is SNHLY and CDR2 is FYNNEI. Trimming removed 5 bases from V and 9 bases from J, with 14 bases in between. CDR3 protein: CASSFGLPGEQFF. Written as DNA, the CDR3 is TGTGCCAGCAGTTTTGGACTGCCTGGTGAGCAGTTCTTC.

This clone was detected only a few times. This sequence joins TRBV4-3 and TRBJ2-3, with D maybe TRBD1 (6 bases). V was cut by 4 bases and J by 4 bases, with 12 bases left in between. Germline CDR1 reads LGHNA; CDR2 reads YSLEER. The CDR3 has 14 residues. The CDR3 DNA reads TGCGCCAGCAGCCCCCGGACAGCTGCAGATACGCAGTATTTT. It specifies CASSPRTAADTQYF.

The V gene is TRBV25-1, the J gene TRBJ1-4; TRBD1 aligns across 9 bases. In germline, CDR1 is MGHDK, CDR2 SYGVNS. Trimming took 4 bases from V and 2 from J; bases not matched to a gene: 8. The CDR3 is made up of 17 amino acids. CDR3 in amino acids: CASSGLTGGRTNEKLFF. CDR3 bases: TGTGCCAGCAGTGGCCTGACAGGGGGTCGGACTAATGAAAAACTGTTTTTT.

The gene calls are TRBV30 and TRBJ1-3; a weak D match, TRBD1 (5 bases). Per germline, CDR1 GTSNPN and CDR2 SVGIG (reference sequence). Trimming cost V 4 bases and J 0 bases, with 10 bases left between them. The CDR3 contains 14 residues. The CDR3 sequence: CAWKLTASGNTIYF. DNA for the CDR3: TGTGCCTGGAAATTGACAGCCTCTGGAAACACCATATATTTT.

In its sample, this clone was seen a few times. The genes are TRBV7-9 and TRBJ2-3; the D call may be TRBD1 or TRBD2 (5 bases each). CDR1 and CDR2 (germline): SEHNR, FQNEAQ (reference sequence). The CDR3 consists of 14 residues. Between the trimmed V and J ends, which lost 5 bases and 6 bases, there was a span of 15 bases. In DNA form, the CDR3 reads TGTGCCAGCAGCCCGCCGAGGGGTCGGGATACGCAGTATTTT. Protein sequence: CASSPPRGRDTQYF.